This is a list of T cell receptor beta chains from one sample in a study of esophageal squamous cell carcinoma tumors. Via MiXCR, TCRdb re-called the 5' RACE reads, giving one row per CDR3 protein. The table has over 5,000 distinct CDR3 sequences, roughly 23% seen once. Sequenced material: tumor tissue. Every receptor here comes from a man aged 50-79 years with esophageal squamous cell carcinoma. Each CDR3 is given with its conserved first and last residue. Fields, in order: D gene, J gene, V gene, clone size, CDR3 protein, CDR3 DNA. D genes are given only for firm matches. Size is omitted from some rows. Given values are once, few, many or a class for expanded clones.

d_gene: TRBD2; j_gene: TRBJ2-3; v_gene: TRBV7-9; abundance: many; CDR3aa: CASSSRTSGRSKTDTQYF; CDR3nt: TGTGCCAGCAGCTCCCGGACTAGCGGGAGATCTAAAACAGATACGCAGTATTTT
d_gene: -; j_gene: TRBJ2-3; v_gene: TRBV5-1; abundance: -; CDR3aa: CASSSGPDTQYF; CDR3nt: TGCGCCAGCAGCTCCGGCCCAGATACGCAGTATTTT
d_gene: TRBD2; j_gene: TRBJ2-1; v_gene: TRBV11-2; abundance: few; CDR3aa: CASSILAGYNEQFF; CDR3nt: TGTGCCAGCAGCATCTTAGCGGGGTACAATGAGCAGTTCTTC
d_gene: -; j_gene: TRBJ1-2; v_gene: TRBV7-8; abundance: -; CDR3aa: CASSLLGGAIYGDTF; CDR3nt: TGTGCCAGCAGCCTACTCGGAGGGGCAATCTATGGCGACACCTTC
d_gene: -; j_gene: TRBJ2-1; v_gene: TRBV29-1; abundance: -; CDR3aa: CSVGGISYNEQFF; CDR3nt: TGCAGCGTTGGAGGAATCTCCTACAATGAGCAGTTCTTC
d_gene: -; j_gene: TRBJ1-5; v_gene: TRBV20-1; abundance: many; CDR3aa: CSANSGREVNQPQHF; CDR3nt: TGCAGTGCTAATTCCGGTAGGGAGGTCAATCAGCCCCAGCATTTT
d_gene: -; j_gene: TRBJ2-3; v_gene: TRBV28; abundance: medium-sized; CDR3aa: CASSLSTDTQYF; CDR3nt: TGTGCCAGCAGTTTGAGCACAGATACGCAGTATTTT
d_gene: -; j_gene: TRBJ1-5; v_gene: TRBV5-8; abundance: few; CDR3aa: CASSLDQMVGQPQHF; CDR3nt: TGTGCCAGCAGCTTGGATCAGATGGTGGGTCAGCCCCAGCATTTT
d_gene: TRBD2; j_gene: TRBJ2-1; v_gene: TRBV11-3; abundance: -; CDR3aa: CASSLDGTSGVNEQFF; CDR3nt: TGTGCCAGCAGCTTAGACGGGACTAGCGGGGTCAATGAGCAGTTCTTC
d_gene: -; j_gene: TRBJ2-5; v_gene: TRBV27; abundance: medium-sized; CDR3aa: CASSFQGHSQETQYF; CDR3nt: TGTGCCAGCAGTTTTCAGGGACACTCCCAAGAGACCCAGTACTTC
d_gene: -; j_gene: TRBJ2-3; v_gene: TRBV24-1; abundance: -; CDR3aa: CATSSTEYTDTQYF; CDR3nt: TGTGCCACCAGTTCGACAGAATACACAGATACGCAGTATTTT
d_gene: -; j_gene: TRBJ2-2; v_gene: TRBV6-6; abundance: -; CDR3aa: CASIQRSSLLSGELFF; CDR3nt: TGTGCCAGCATTCAACGTTCCAGCCTTCTTTCCGGGGAGCTGTTTTTT
d_gene: -; j_gene: TRBJ2-3; v_gene: TRBV19; abundance: -; CDR3aa: CASEGDTQYF; CDR3nt: TGTGCCAGCGAGGGAGATACGCAGTATTTT
d_gene: TRBD2; j_gene: TRBJ2-1; v_gene: TRBV11-2; abundance: few; CDR3aa: CASSDRLAGSTEQFF; CDR3nt: TGTGCCAGCAGCGATCGACTAGCGGGGTCCACGGAGCAGTTCTTC
d_gene: TRBD2; j_gene: TRBJ2-1; v_gene: TRBV7-3; abundance: -; CDR3aa: CASSSGLAGYNEQFF; CDR3nt: TGTGCCAGCAGCTCCGGACTAGCGGGATATAATGAGCAGTTCTTC
d_gene: TRBD2; j_gene: TRBJ2-7; v_gene: TRBV7-9; abundance: -; CDR3aa: CASKLAGSYEQYF; CDR3nt: TGTGCCAGCAAACTAGCGGGCTCCTACGAGCAGTACTTC
d_gene: TRBD1; j_gene: TRBJ2-5; v_gene: TRBV10-3; abundance: medium-sized; CDR3aa: CAISDGTVETQYF; CDR3nt: TGTGCCATCAGTGACGGGACAGTCGAGACCCAGTACTTC
d_gene: -; j_gene: TRBJ1-2; v_gene: TRBV20-1; abundance: few; CDR3aa: CSVLAGYTF; CDR3nt: TGCAGTGTTTTAGCTGGCTACACCTTC
d_gene: TRBD2; j_gene: TRBJ2-3; v_gene: TRBV5-1; abundance: many; CDR3aa: CASSLGLAGGSTDTQYF; CDR3nt: TGCGCCAGCAGCCTTGGACTAGCGGGAGGAAGCACAGATACGCAGTATTTT
d_gene: TRBD2; j_gene: TRBJ2-7; v_gene: TRBV20-1; abundance: -; CDR3aa: CSASSGRADNEQYF; CDR3nt: TGCAGTGCTAGTAGCGGGAGGGCCGACAACGAGCAGTACTTC
d_gene: -; j_gene: TRBJ1-6; v_gene: TRBV12-3/TRBV12-4; abundance: -; CDR3aa: CASRQDSSYNSPLHF; CDR3nt: TGTGCCAGCAGGCAGGACAGTTCCTATAATTCACCCCTCCACTTT
d_gene: TRBD2; j_gene: TRBJ2-2; v_gene: TRBV25-1; abundance: many; CDR3aa: CASTLPGLEGGELFF; CDR3nt: TGTGCCAGCACCCTACCGGGACTAGAGGGCGGGGAGCTGTTTTTT
d_gene: -; j_gene: TRBJ2-1; v_gene: TRBV30; abundance: -; CDR3aa: CAWSVQVGEQFF; CDR3nt: TGTGCCTGGAGTGTACAAGTGGGTGAGCAGTTCTTC
d_gene: -; j_gene: TRBJ1-1; v_gene: TRBV20-1; abundance: -; CDR3aa: CSAEGNTEAFF; CDR3nt: TGCAGTGCCGAGGGGAACACTGAAGCTTTCTTT
d_gene: -; j_gene: TRBJ2-7; v_gene: TRBV5-5; abundance: -; CDR3aa: CASSLGPVSSYEQYF; CDR3nt: TGTGCCAGCAGCTTGGGACCCGTGAGCTCCTACGAGCAGTACTTC
d_gene: -; j_gene: TRBJ2-3; v_gene: TRBV7-9; abundance: many; CDR3aa: CASSHYTDTQYF; CDR3nt: TGTGCCAGCAGCCACTACACAGATACGCAGTATTTT
d_gene: -; j_gene: TRBJ1-5; v_gene: TRBV30; abundance: few; CDR3aa: CAWSVLAGGNQPQHF; CDR3nt: TGTGCCTGGAGTGTGTTGGCGGGGGGCAATCAGCCCCAGCATTTT
d_gene: TRBD2; j_gene: TRBJ2-7; v_gene: TRBV3-1; abundance: many; CDR3aa: CASSRGLDGYEQYF; CDR3nt: TGTGCCAGCAGCCGGGGACTAGATGGCTACGAGCAGTACTTC
d_gene: -; j_gene: TRBJ2-2; v_gene: TRBV10-3; abundance: many; CDR3aa: CAIAIGTGELFF; CDR3nt: TGTGCCATCGCTATTGGGACCGGGGAGCTGTTTTTT
d_gene: TRBD2; j_gene: TRBJ2-7; v_gene: TRBV18; abundance: few; CDR3aa: CASSPGRAYEQYF; CDR3nt: TGTGCCAGCTCACCCGGGAGGGCCTACGAGCAGTACTTC
d_gene: TRBD1; j_gene: TRBJ1-2; v_gene: TRBV10-3; abundance: hyperexpanded; CDR3aa: CAITGGSYGYTF; CDR3nt: TGTGCCATCACAGGGGGCAGCTATGGCTACACCTTC
d_gene: -; j_gene: TRBJ1-3; v_gene: TRBV2; abundance: few; CDR3aa: CASMPRVSGNTRYF; CDR3nt: TGTGCCAGCATGCCTCGGGTCTCTGGAAACACCAGATATTTT
d_gene: -; j_gene: TRBJ2-2; v_gene: TRBV6-5; abundance: medium-sized; CDR3aa: CASSYNQGTGELFF; CDR3nt: TGTGCCAGCAGTTACAATCAGGGGACCGGGGAGCTGTTTTTT
d_gene: -; j_gene: TRBJ2-3; v_gene: TRBV18; abundance: few; CDR3aa: CASSPPSTDTQYF; CDR3nt: TGTGCCAGCTCACCCCCTAGCACAGATACGCAGTATTTT
d_gene: -; j_gene: TRBJ2-3; v_gene: TRBV5-1; abundance: few; CDR3aa: CASSLTGSRDTQYF; CDR3nt: TGCGCCAGCAGCTTGACAGGGTCAAGGGATACGCAGTATTTT
d_gene: -; j_gene: TRBJ2-5; v_gene: TRBV4-1; abundance: -; CDR3aa: CASSQVGDTKYF; CDR3nt: TGCGCCAGCAGCCAAGTGGGTGACACCAAGTACTTC
d_gene: -; j_gene: TRBJ2-3; v_gene: TRBV7-2; abundance: few; CDR3aa: CASSKGGATGTQYF; CDR3nt: TGTGCCAGCAGCAAAGGGGGGGCCACGGGTACGCAGTATTTT
d_gene: TRBD1; j_gene: TRBJ1-1; v_gene: TRBV10-3; abundance: few; CDR3aa: CAISRDRGLNTEAFF; CDR3nt: TGTGCCATCAGCCGGGACAGGGGCCTGAACACTGAAGCTTTCTTT
d_gene: -; j_gene: TRBJ2-1; v_gene: TRBV4-1; abundance: many; CDR3aa: CASSPRGRDNEQFF; CDR3nt: TGCGCCAGCAGCCCTCGGGGAAGGGACAATGAGCAGTTCTTC
d_gene: TRBD1; j_gene: TRBJ1-1; v_gene: TRBV7-9; abundance: medium-sized; CDR3aa: CASSLGTGNTEAFF; CDR3nt: TGTGCCAGCAGCTTAGGGACAGGCAACACTGAAGCTTTCTTT
d_gene: -; j_gene: TRBJ2-2; v_gene: TRBV6-1; abundance: medium-sized; CDR3aa: CASSQPGPWPGELFF; CDR3nt: TGTGCCAGCAGTCAACCGGGACCCTGGCCCGGGGAGCTGTTTTTT
d_gene: -; j_gene: TRBJ1-5; v_gene: TRBV9; abundance: -; CDR3aa: CASSVGGAGGQPQHF; CDR3nt: TGTGCCAGCAGCGTAGGCGGGGCAGGAGGTCAGCCCCAGCATTTT
d_gene: -; j_gene: TRBJ2-1; v_gene: TRBV9; abundance: -; CDR3aa: CASSVVGSVGGLSYNEQFF; CDR3nt: TGTGCCAGCAGCGTAGTAGGGTCGGTTGGCGGGCTTTCCTACAATGAGCAGTTCTTC
d_gene: TRBD1; j_gene: TRBJ1-5; v_gene: TRBV11-3; abundance: medium-sized; CDR3aa: CASSHHPGQGSNQPQHF; CDR3nt: TGTGCCAGCAGCCATCATCCGGGACAGGGTTCCAATCAGCCCCAGCATTTT
d_gene: -; j_gene: TRBJ1-2; v_gene: TRBV9; abundance: medium-sized; CDR3aa: CASSARAGEFNYGYTF; CDR3nt: TGTGCCAGCAGCGCCCGCGCCGGGGAATTCAACTATGGCTACACCTTC
d_gene: -; j_gene: TRBJ2-5; v_gene: TRBV12-3/TRBV12-4; abundance: many; CDR3aa: CASSPPGVQETQYF; CDR3nt: TGTGCCAGCAGCCCCCCCGGAGTCCAAGAGACCCAGTACTTC
d_gene: TRBD2; j_gene: TRBJ2-1; v_gene: TRBV27; abundance: medium-sized; CDR3aa: CASRTSGRGYNEQFF; CDR3nt: TGTGCCAGCAGGACTAGCGGGAGAGGGTACAATGAGCAGTTCTTC
d_gene: -; j_gene: TRBJ2-4; v_gene: TRBV11-2; abundance: medium-sized; CDR3aa: CASRPQGLPSQYF; CDR3nt: TGTGCCAGCAGACCACAGGGACTACCCTCCCAGTACTTC
d_gene: TRBD1; j_gene: TRBJ2-7; v_gene: TRBV5-1; abundance: medium-sized; CDR3aa: CASRPGQGSYEQYF; CDR3nt: TGCGCCAGCAGACCGGGACAGGGCTCCTACGAGCAGTACTTC
d_gene: -; j_gene: TRBJ2-7; v_gene: TRBV28; abundance: -; CDR3aa: CSSRRDSSYEQYF; CDR3nt: TGTTCCAGCAGGAGGGACTCCTCCTACGAGCAGTACTTC
d_gene: TRBD1; j_gene: TRBJ1-2; v_gene: TRBV3-1; abundance: few; CDR3aa: CASSGQGVWGYTF; CDR3nt: TGTGCCAGCAGCGGACAGGGGGTCTGGGGCTACACCTTC
d_gene: TRBD1; j_gene: TRBJ2-7; v_gene: TRBV7-7; abundance: few; CDR3aa: CASSLTGGLSEQYF; CDR3nt: TGTGCTAGCAGCTTGACAGGGGGCCTAAGCGAGCAGTACTTC
d_gene: -; j_gene: TRBJ1-1; v_gene: TRBV20-1; abundance: -; CDR3aa: CSARDHMYTEAFF; CDR3nt: TGCAGTGCTAGAGATCACATGTACACTGAAGCTTTCTTT
d_gene: -; j_gene: TRBJ1-2; v_gene: TRBV28; abundance: few; CDR3aa: CASSFPAVVVEGGLANYGYTF; CDR3nt: TGTGCCAGCAGTTTCCCCGCGGTTGTAGTAGAAGGCGGCCTAGCTAACTATGGCTACACCTTC
d_gene: -; j_gene: TRBJ2-2; v_gene: TRBV5-3; abundance: many; CDR3aa: CARSLEVSTGELFF; CDR3nt: TGTGCCAGAAGCTTGGAGGTGAGCACCGGGGAGCTGTTTTTT
d_gene: -; j_gene: TRBJ1-2; v_gene: TRBV21-1; abundance: many; CDR3aa: CASKNDDRNLDGYTF; CDR3nt: TGTGCCAGCAAGAATGACGATCGGAATTTGGATGGCTACACCTTC
d_gene: -; j_gene: TRBJ1-5; v_gene: TRBV3-1; abundance: medium-sized; CDR3aa: CASSQDPTTAPGPQHF; CDR3nt: TGTGCCAGCAGCCAAGATCCCACGACAGCCCCGGGGCCCCAGCATTTT
d_gene: -; j_gene: TRBJ1-2; v_gene: TRBV2; abundance: -; CDR3aa: CASSVVSPNPADGYTF; CDR3nt: TGTGCCAGCAGTGTTGTCAGCCCTAATCCAGCTGATGGCTACACCTTC
d_gene: -; j_gene: TRBJ1-6; v_gene: TRBV9; abundance: medium-sized; CDR3aa: CASSVSTDNSPLHF; CDR3nt: TGTGCCAGCAGCGTATCAACGGATAATTCACCCCTCCACTTT
d_gene: -; j_gene: TRBJ1-4; v_gene: TRBV5-6; abundance: many; CDR3aa: CASSLAGGMNEKLFF; CDR3nt: TGTGCCAGCAGCTTGGCCGGAGGCATGAATGAAAAACTGTTTTTT